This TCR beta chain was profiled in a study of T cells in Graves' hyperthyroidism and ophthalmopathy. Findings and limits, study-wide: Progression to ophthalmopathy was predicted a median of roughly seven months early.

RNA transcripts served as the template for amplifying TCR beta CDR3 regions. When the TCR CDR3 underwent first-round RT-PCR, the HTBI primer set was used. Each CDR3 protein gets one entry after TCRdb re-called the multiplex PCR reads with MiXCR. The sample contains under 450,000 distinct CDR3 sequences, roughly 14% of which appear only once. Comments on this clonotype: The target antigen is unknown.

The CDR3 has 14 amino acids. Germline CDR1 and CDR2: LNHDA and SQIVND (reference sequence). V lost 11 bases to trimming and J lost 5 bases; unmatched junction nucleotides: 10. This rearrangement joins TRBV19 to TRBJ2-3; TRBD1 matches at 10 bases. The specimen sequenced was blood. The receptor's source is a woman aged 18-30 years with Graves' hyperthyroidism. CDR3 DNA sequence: TGTGCCTCGACCCGGGACAGGGGAATAGATACGCAGTATTTT. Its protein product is CASTRDRGIDTQYF.